Below, one T cell receptor beta chain is given with its context. Its specific antigen is unknown. No quality values exist for individual bases; no much larger clone is one base distant. The CDR3 regions of human TCRbeta chains were analyzed by immunosequencing. As for the authors' bioinformatics: TCRs in the repertoires were compared against a reference library of SARS-CoV-2-specific TCRs that had been generated with the MIRA antigen-specificity platform. Breadth was defined as the fraction of unique TCRs that were SARS-CoV-2-associated, and depth was defined as the fraction of total T cells that were SARS-CoV-2-associated. Using the MIRA data, every spike-specific TCR was mapped to the spike region that the TCR reacted to and assigned to either a CD4 or a CD8 class. Log10-transformed breadth and depth values were compared by one-way ANOVA with Sidak's multiple comparisons tests. What TCRdb holds here is the immuneACCESS table cut down to in-frame rearrangements. Part of the clones is not present; checked against another copy, under half of the missing clones reflect an unresolved V gene, and the others are unexplained. V, J and clone size are taken as reported in that table, and D and trimming were inferred from the DNA itself. Recorded for this sample are tens of thousands of clones; around 88% of them occurred a single time. The top ten clones comprise less than 20% of the sample.

The data are from a study of T cell responses to AZD1222 COVID-19 vaccine (dated by TCRdb to the early 2020s). Notes on the research overall: AZD1222 recipients given second doses at about 4 weeks or at about 12 weeks were pooled, since spike-specific TCR depth and breadth were not found to differ between the two schedules. A total of 233 trial participants underwent TCR sequencing, of whom more than 200 had received two doses of AZD1222 and around 25 had received two doses of the MenACWY control vaccine. Trial participants were enrolled by age into 18-55, 56-69 and 70-plus year subgroups, with roughly 150, 30 and 60 TCR-sequenced participants respectively. Here is what the overall study found, with its caveats: Nearly half of unique spike-specific TCRs reportedly recognized epitopes outside regions mutated in the B.1.351 and B.1.1.7 variants. No day 14 peak-response samples were available, so repertoires were characterized only after the peak T cell response. The whole spike protein was spanned by vaccine-associated CD4 TCRs, and dominant responses were seen in regions 160-218 and 743-854. Participants were mostly white British and included more females than males, and it was suggested by the authors that clonal diversity may have been underestimated. The 56-69-year group was small, and its depth increase did not reach significance, likely because of low power. Only six or seven AZD1222 recipients were SARS-CoV-2 seropositive at baseline, limiting conclusions about previously exposed vaccinees. Spike-specific TCR breadth and depth rose significantly after two AZD1222 doses compared with day 0 and with MenACWY recipients.

Spanning cysteine to phenylalanine, the CDR3 consists of 15 amino acids. The CDR3 DNA has 45 bases and is translated from base 1. CDR1 and CDR2 are drawn from the germline V gene (reference sequence): LNHDA, SQIVND. The germline V and J ends show losses of 4 bases and 4 bases respectively, and no gene match explains 9 bases of the junction. According to the study, the label for this sample's time point signals: baseline before first vaccination. Vaccinee samples came from UK trials COV001 and COV002, including a single-blind randomized controlled phase 2/3 trial of AZD1222 (ChAdOx1 nCoV-19) in healthy adults. Trial participant PBMC samples were collected at day 0 and day 28 after the second dose for TCRbeta chain sequencing.

The clonotype comes from an adult in good health. This specimen was peripheral blood, taken on day 0 of AZD1222 vaccination. The chain joins TRBV19 to TRBJ1-2, and 7 junctional nucleotides match TRBD1. The CDR3 corresponds to CASSTPGGLRYGYTF. The DNA sequence is given as TGTGCCAGTAGTACCCCAGGGGGGCTTCGCTATGGCTACACCTTC.